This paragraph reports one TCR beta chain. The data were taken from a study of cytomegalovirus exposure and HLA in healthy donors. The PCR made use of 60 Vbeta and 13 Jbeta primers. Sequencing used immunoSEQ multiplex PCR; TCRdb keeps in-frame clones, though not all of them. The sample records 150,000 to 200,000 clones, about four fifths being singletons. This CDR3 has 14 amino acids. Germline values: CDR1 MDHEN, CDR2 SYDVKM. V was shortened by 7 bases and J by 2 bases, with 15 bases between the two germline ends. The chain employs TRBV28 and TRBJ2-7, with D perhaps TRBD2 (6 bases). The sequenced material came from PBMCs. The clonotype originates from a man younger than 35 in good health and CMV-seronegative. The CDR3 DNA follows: TGTGCCAGCACCGGGGGTAGCAATACCTACGAGCAGTACTTC. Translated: CASTGGSNTYEQYF.